The sample holds a few counts of the clone carrying this T cell receptor beta chain. Germline assignment: CDR1 MNHEY and CDR2 SVGAGI. V lost 4 bases to trimming and J lost 9 bases, with 13 bases between them. The CDR3 is made up of 13 amino acids. This sample is drawn from a study of beta chain features in type 1 diabetes. Isolated RNA was reverse transcribed in full, so expressed TCRB transcripts were sequenced. This table comes from immunoSEQ multiplex PCR, and its TCRdb copy is limited to in-frame clones, with some not included. The table has 350,000 to 450,000 clones, over 13% seen once. The chain recombines TRBV6-5 with TRBJ1-5; possible D gene TRBD1, 6 bases. This receptor was taken from a woman aged 18-29 years in good health. What was sequenced was naive CD4+ T cells from blood. CDR3 in amino acids: CASSLTGGWPQHF. In nucleotides, the CDR3 is TGTGCCAGCAGTTTGACAGGAGGTTGGCCCCAGCATTTT.